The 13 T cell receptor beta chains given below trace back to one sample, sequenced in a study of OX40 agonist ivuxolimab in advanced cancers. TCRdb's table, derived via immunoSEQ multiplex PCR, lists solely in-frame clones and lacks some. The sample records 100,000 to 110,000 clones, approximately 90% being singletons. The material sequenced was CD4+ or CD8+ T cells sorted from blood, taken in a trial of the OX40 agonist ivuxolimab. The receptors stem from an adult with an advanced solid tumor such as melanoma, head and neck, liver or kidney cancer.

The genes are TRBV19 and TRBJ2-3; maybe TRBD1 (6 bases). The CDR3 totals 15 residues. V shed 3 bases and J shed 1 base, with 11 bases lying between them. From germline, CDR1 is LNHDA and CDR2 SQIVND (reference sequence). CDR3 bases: TGTGCCAGTAGTATCAGGGGATTGGGCACAGATACGCAGTATTTT. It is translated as CASSIRGLGTDTQYF.

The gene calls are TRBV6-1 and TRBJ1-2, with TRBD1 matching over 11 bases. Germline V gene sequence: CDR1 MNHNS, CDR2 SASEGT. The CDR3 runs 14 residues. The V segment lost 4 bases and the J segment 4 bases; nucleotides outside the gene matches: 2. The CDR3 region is CASSAGTGGYGYTF. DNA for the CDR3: TGTGCCAGCAGTGCCGGGACAGGGGGCTATGGCTACACCTTC.

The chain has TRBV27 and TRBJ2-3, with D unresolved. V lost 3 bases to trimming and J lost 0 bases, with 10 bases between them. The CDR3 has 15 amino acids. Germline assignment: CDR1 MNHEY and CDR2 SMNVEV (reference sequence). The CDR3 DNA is TGTGCCAGCAGTTTTTTATTCGTTAGCACAGATACGCAGTATTTT. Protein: CASSFLFVSTDTQYF.

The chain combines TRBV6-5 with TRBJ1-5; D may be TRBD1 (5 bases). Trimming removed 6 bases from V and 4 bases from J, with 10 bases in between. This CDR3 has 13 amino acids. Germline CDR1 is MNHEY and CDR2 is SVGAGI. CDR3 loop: CASSRDGNQPQHF. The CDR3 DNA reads TGTGCCAGCAGCCGGGACGGAAATCAGCCCCAGCATTTT.

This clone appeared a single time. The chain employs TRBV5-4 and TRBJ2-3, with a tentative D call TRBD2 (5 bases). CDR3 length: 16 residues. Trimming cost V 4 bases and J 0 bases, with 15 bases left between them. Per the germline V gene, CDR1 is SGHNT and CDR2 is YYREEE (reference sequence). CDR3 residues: CASSRRLLTSTDTQYF. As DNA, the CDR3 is TGTGCCAGCAGCCGGAGGTTACTAACTAGCACAGATACGCAGTATTTT.

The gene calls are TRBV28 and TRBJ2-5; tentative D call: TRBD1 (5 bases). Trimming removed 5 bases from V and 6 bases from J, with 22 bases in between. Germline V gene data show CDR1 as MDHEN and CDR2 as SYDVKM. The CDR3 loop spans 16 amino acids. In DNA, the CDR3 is TGTGCCAGCAGTCTACCAACAGGCCCTTCGGTGAAGACCCAGTACTTC. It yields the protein CASSLPTGPSVKTQYF.

As DNA, the CDR3 is TGTGCCAGCAGTTTTGGAGGCCAGGGGACCGATACGCAGTATTTT. This sequence encodes CASSFGGQGTDTQYF. The chain uses TRBV28 and TRBJ2-3, with D possibly TRBD1 on 6 matching bases. This CDR3 comprises 15 residues. The V gene's germline CDR1 is MDHEN and CDR2 SYDVKM. Trimming took 3 bases from V and 6 from J, leaving 16 bases between them.

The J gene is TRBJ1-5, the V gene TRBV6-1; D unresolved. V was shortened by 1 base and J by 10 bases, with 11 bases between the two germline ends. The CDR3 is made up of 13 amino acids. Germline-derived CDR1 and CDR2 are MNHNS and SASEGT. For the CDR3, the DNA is TGTGCCAGCAGTGAAGAGGGCCATATCCCCCAGCATTTT. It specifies CASSEEGHIPQHF.

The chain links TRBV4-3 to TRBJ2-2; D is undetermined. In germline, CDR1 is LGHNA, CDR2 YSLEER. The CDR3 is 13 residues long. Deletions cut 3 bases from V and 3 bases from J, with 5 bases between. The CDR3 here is CASSHEYTGELFF. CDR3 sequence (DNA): TGCGCCAGCAGCCATGAATACACCGGGGAGCTGTTTTTT.

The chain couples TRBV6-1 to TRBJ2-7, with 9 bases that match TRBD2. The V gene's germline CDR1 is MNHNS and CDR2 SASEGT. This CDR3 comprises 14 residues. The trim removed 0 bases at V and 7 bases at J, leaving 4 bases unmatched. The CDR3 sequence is CASSEASGSWEQYF. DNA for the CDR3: TGTGCCAGCAGTGAAGCTAGCGGGAGTTGGGAGCAGTACTTC.

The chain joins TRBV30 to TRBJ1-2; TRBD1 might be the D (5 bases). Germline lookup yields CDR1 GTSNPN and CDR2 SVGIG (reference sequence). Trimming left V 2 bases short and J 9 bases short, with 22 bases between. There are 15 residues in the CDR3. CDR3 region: CAWSRGSARGDSYTF. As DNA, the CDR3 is TGTGCCTGGAGTAGGGGTTCAGCTCGGGGGGATAGCTACACCTTC.

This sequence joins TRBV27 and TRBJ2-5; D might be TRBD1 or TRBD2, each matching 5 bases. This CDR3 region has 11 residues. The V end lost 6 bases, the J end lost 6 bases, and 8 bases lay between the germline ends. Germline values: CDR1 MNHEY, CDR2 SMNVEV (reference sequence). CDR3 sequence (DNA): TGTGCCAGCAGGAGGGGCCAGACCCAGTACTTC. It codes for CASRRGQTQYF.

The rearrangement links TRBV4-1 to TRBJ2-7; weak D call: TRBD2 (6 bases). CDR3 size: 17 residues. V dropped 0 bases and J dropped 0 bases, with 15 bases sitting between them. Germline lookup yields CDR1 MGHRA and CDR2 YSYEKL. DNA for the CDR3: TGCGCCAGCAGCCAAGATCTTTTGGGGAGGAGCTCCTACGAGCAGTACTTC. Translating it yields CASSQDLLGRSSYEQYF.